This TCR beta chain comes out of a study of response to subunit inactivated influenza vaccine. Only a few counts were recorded for this clonotype. Antigen specificity is unknown. Study conclusions and caveats: With each seasonal influenza vaccination, the authors suggested, few new T cells are recruited.

This CDR3 has 13 residues. V lost 3 bases to trimming and J lost 4 bases; unmatched junction nucleotides: 2. Per the germline V gene, CDR1 is LGHNA and CDR2 is YSLEER. MiXCR, applied by TCRdb to the RT-PCR reads, yields one record per CDR3 protein. The table records more than 600,000 distinct CDR3 sequences, approximately 17% of them present only once. This TCR was sampled from a man aged 50-60 years who received an inactivated influenza vaccine. Material: PBMCs from blood, obtained less than 6 days after vaccination. The V call is TRBV4-3, the J call TRBJ1-1; 7 nucleotides line up with TRBD1. The CDR3 reads CASSHYRGTEAFF. The CDR3 DNA reads as TGCGCCAGCAGCCACTACAGGGGCACTGAAGCTTTCTTT.